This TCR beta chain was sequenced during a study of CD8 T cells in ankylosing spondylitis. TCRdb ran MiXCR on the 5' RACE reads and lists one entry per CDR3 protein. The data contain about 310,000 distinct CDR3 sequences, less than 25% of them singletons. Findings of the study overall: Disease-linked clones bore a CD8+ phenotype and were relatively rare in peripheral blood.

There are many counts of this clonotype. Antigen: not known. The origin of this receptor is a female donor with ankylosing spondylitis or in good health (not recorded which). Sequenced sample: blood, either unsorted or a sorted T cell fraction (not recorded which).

CDR3 residues: CSVEKVMNTEAFF. In DNA, the CDR3 is TGCAGCGTTGAGAAGGTAATGAACACTGAAGCTTTCTTT. The V gene is TRBV29-1, the J gene TRBJ1-1; D gene unclear. Looked up from germline, CDR1 is SQVTM and CDR2 is ANQGSEA. The length of the CDR3 is 13 residues. The V gene lost 3 bases and the J gene lost 0 bases, with 8 bases spanning the gap.